This T cell receptor beta chain was captured in a study of shared clonotypes between healthy human individuals. Overall study context: Per donor, CD8 memory used one plate, CD8 naive used two, CD4 memory used three and CD4 naive used three.

Clones were sequenced by immunoSEQ multiplex PCR, and TCRdb holds only the in-frame ones, with some missing. The data contain some 1,100,000 clones, about four fifths of them singletons. Broader study findings: The expectation was that sequencing depth would affect clonotype sharing among donors. Despite large depth, sorted-subset datasets appeared incompletely sequenced. Some naive CD4 clonotypes, around 5%, turned up in common across a handful of donors.

The CDR3 loop spans 16 amino acids. Germline V gives CDR1 KGHSH, CDR2 LQKENI. Trimming pared 4 bases from V and 2 bases from J, leaving 15 bases between. To note about this clone: Its antigen is currently unknown.

The chain is built from TRBV18 and TRBJ2-1; D ambiguous. The material sequenced was memory CD4+ T cells from PBMCs. Subset described: CD45RA-negative fraction. This TCR came from a man between 18 and 35 years old in good health. Some clones in this sample may be carry-over from other donors' samples. Written as DNA, the CDR3 is TGTGCCAGCTCACGTGAAGGCCCCCCACCCTACAATGAGCAGTTCTTC. This sequence encodes CASSREGPPPYNEQFF.